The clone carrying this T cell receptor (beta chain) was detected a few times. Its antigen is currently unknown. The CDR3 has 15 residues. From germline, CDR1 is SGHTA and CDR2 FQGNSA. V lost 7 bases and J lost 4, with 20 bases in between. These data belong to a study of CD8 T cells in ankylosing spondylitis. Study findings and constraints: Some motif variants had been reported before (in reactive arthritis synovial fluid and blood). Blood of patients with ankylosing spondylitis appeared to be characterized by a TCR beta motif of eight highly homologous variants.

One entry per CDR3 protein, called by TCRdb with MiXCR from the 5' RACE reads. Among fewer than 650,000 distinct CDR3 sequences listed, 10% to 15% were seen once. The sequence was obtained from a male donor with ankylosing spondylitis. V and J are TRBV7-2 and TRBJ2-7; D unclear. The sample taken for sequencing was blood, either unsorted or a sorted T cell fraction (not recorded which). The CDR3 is CASTISPSIPYEQYF. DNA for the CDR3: TGTGCCAGCACCATCAGTCCCTCCATCCCTTACGAGCAGTACTTC.